These 31 T cell receptor beta chains share one sample of origin, sequenced in a study of T cell responses to AZD1222 COVID-19 vaccine. Only in-frame clones appear in the TCRdb table, and some are missing; sequencing was by immunoSEQ multiplex PCR. The sample yields about 150,000 clones, roughly nine tenths seen once. The sequenced sample was peripheral blood, obtained on day 0 of AZD1222 vaccination. These receptors were obtained from an adult in good health.

The rearrangement uses TRBV28 and TRBJ1-1, with D possibly being TRBD1 (5 bases). Germline V gene sequence: CDR1 MDHEN, CDR2 SYDVKM. V was trimmed by 5 bases and J by 10 bases, leaving 20 bases between them. The CDR3 runs to 14 residues. The DNA of the CDR3 is TGTGCCAGCAGTCCGGGGGGGGTGGCTAAGGTAGCTTTCTTT. As protein: CASSPGGVAKVAFF.

The chain links TRBV18 to TRBJ1-1; unclear D gene. Trimming took 3 bases from V and 0 from J, leaving 8 bases between them. This CDR3 has 14 amino acids. Germline V gene data show CDR1 as KGHSH and CDR2 as LQKENI. CDR3 loop: CASSPKQMNTEAFF. The CDR3 DNA reads TGTGCCAGCTCACCGAAACAGATGAACACTGAAGCTTTCTTT.

The genes are TRBV3-1 (or the pseudogene TRBV3-2) and TRBJ2-7; D is ambiguous. Trimming pared 4 bases from V and 0 bases from J, leaving 7 bases between. The germline CDR1 and CDR2 sequences are LGHDT and YNNKEL (reference sequence). The CDR3 is 13 residues long. CDR3 DNA sequence: TGTGCCAGCAGCCGCACGGCCTCCTACGAGCAGTACTTC. Translation gives CASSRTASYEQYF.

V is TRBV5-6 and J is TRBJ1-3, with D unresolved. Trimming removed 4 bases from V and 4 bases from J, with 15 bases in between. The CDR3 extends over 15 amino acids. Per the germline V gene, CDR1 is SGHDT and CDR2 is YYEEEE. The CDR3 protein is CASSRSPEAGNTIYF. Here the CDR3 DNA reads TGTGCCAGCAGCCGATCCCCCGAGGCGGGAAACACCATATATTTT.

This chain uses TRBV6-2 or TRBV6-3 with TRBJ1-1; 8 nucleotides agree with TRBD1. V lost 5 bases and J lost 9; bases outside the gene matches: 5. CDR1 and CDR2 from the germline V gene are MNHEY and SVGEGT. This CDR3 is built from 12 residues. This CDR3 is CASSDTGGKAFF. The CDR3 nucleotides are TGTGCCAGCAGTGATACAGGGGGGAAAGCTTTCTTT.

Concerning this clone itself: Additional DNA sequences in this sample encode the identical CDR3. J is TRBJ1-3 and V is TRBV30; D is unclear. Trimming took off 3 bases at V and 5 bases at J, with 11 bases between the two ends. Germline CDR1 and CDR2: GTSNPN and SVGIG (reference sequence). CDR3 length equals 13 residues. The CDR3 region is CAWSVNGRNTIYF. The DNA of the CDR3 is TGTGCCTGGAGCGTGAATGGGCGAAACACCATATATTTT.

The V call is TRBV19, the J call TRBJ1-3; the D is unclear. The germline gives CDR1 LNHDA, CDR2 SQIVND (reference sequence). The CDR3 is 10 residues long. The ends were cut back, 8 bases at V and 7 bases at J, with 6 bases in the middle. CDR3: CASERNTIYF. The CDR3 DNA follows: TGTGCCAGTGAGAGGAACACCATATATTTT.

The rearrangement links TRBV30 to TRBJ1-2; 8 bases fit TRBD1. Losses at the gene ends were 4 bases for V and 8 bases for J; bases not matched to a gene: 3. Germline V gene sequence: CDR1 GTSNPN, CDR2 SVGIG (reference sequence). This CDR3 is 11 amino acids long. In nucleotides, the CDR3 is TGTGCCTGGACGACAGGGGTCGGCTACACCTTC. It specifies CAWTTGVGYTF.

The rearrangement links TRBV3-1 (or the pseudogene TRBV3-2) to TRBJ1-5; a possible D gene is TRBD1 (5 bases). Trimming pared 4 bases from V and 5 bases from J, leaving 27 bases between. CDR1 LGHDT and CDR2 YNNKEL come from the germline V gene (reference sequence). The CDR3 consists of 19 residues. Here the CDR3 DNA reads TGTGCCAGCAGCCTTTATTTGGGACCGCCGTCAAGAAAATATCAGCCCCAGCATTTT. Its translation is CASSLYLGPPSRKYQPQHF.

The genes are TRBV4-1 and TRBJ2-7; maybe TRBD2 (6 bases). The ends were cut back, 1 base at V and 3 bases at J, with 10 bases in the middle. The CDR3 has 14 residues. Per the germline V gene, CDR1 is MGHRA and CDR2 is YSYEKL. CDR3 sequence (DNA): TGCGCCAGCAGCCAAGCGGGACTTTACTACGAGCAGTACTTC. Amino acid sequence: CASSQAGLYYEQYF.

The rearrangement uses TRBV5-6 and TRBJ2-7; 9 nucleotides line up with TRBD1. With V trimmed by 0 bases and J by 3 bases, 4 bases remained unmatched. Germline V CDR1 and CDR2: SGHDT, YYEEEE. The CDR3 has 15 amino acids. CDR3 in amino acids: CASSLVGQGRYEQYF. For the CDR3, the DNA is TGTGCCAGCAGCTTGGTAGGACAGGGGCGCTACGAGCAGTACTTC. Based on the CDR3 plus reference TRBV5-6 and TRBJ2-7, the full variable domain is DAGVTQSPTHLIKTRGQQVTLRCSPKSGHDTVSWYQQALGQGPQFIFQYYEEEERQRGNFPDRFSGHQFPNYSSELNVNALLLGDSALYLCASSLVGQGRYEQYFGPGTRLTVT.

The V and J genes are TRBV7-3 and TRBJ2-7; perhaps TRBD1 as D (6 bases). The CDR3 is 14 residues long. The germline V gene encodes CDR1 SGHTA and CDR2 FQGTGA. Trimming pared 5 bases from V and 4 bases from J, leaving 15 bases between. CDR3 in amino acids: CASSPAPTGYEQYF. In nucleotides, the CDR3 is TGTGCCAGCAGCCCGGCCCCAACAGGGTACGAGCAGTACTTC.

The rearrangement joins TRBV30 to TRBJ1-2; D unresolved. Between the trimmed V and J ends, which lost 4 bases and 3 bases, there was a span of 9 bases. The germline V gene encodes CDR1 GTSNPN and CDR2 SVGIG (reference sequence). The CDR3 runs to 12 residues. The CDR3 DNA reads as TGTGCCTGGACATCGGGGTACTATGGCTACACCTTC. It translates to CAWTSGYYGYTF.

V usage is TRBV6-2 or TRBV6-3 and J usage is TRBJ2-7; D remains ambiguous. Trimming took 5 bases from V and 2 from J, leaving 13 bases between them. The germline V gene encodes CDR1 MNHEY and CDR2 SVGEGT. The CDR3 spans 14 residues. Here the CDR3 DNA reads TGTGCCAGCAGTAAATCAGAGACCGCCTACGAGCAGTACTTC. Its protein is CASSKSETAYEQYF.

This chain connects TRBV6-5 to TRBJ2-3; 9 bases are shared with TRBD1. The CDR3 covers 14 residues. V was clipped by 6 bases and J by 4 bases; unmatched bases: 5. Germline V gene sequence: CDR1 MNHEY, CDR2 SVGAGI. The CDR3 reads CASSGTGFSDTQYF. The CDR3 DNA reads as TGTGCCAGCAGCGGGACAGGGTTCTCAGATACGCAGTATTTT.

V gene TRBV9 combines with J gene TRBJ1-3; no reliable D call. V dropped 0 bases and J dropped 4 bases, with 5 bases sitting between them. The V gene's germline CDR1 is SGDLS and CDR2 YYNGEE. CDR3 length: 13 amino acids. CDR3 sequence: CASSVVPGNTIYF. CDR3 DNA: TGTGCCAGCAGCGTAGTTCCGGGAAACACCATATATTTT.

This chain joins TRBV9 and TRBJ1-3, with a tentative D call TRBD1 (6 bases). The CDR3 runs 14 residues. The V and J ends lost 3 bases and 3 bases respectively, with 10 bases between them. Germline CDR1 reads SGDLS; CDR2 reads YYNGEE. The CDR3 is CASSAQGLGNTIYF. In nucleotides, the CDR3 is TGTGCCAGCAGCGCCCAGGGGCTTGGAAACACCATATATTTT.

The gene calls are TRBV27 and TRBJ2-5, with unresolved D. The CDR3 has 13 residues. Trimming shortened V by 2 bases and J by 5 bases, and 9 bases separated the two germline ends. Germline CDR1 is MNHEY and CDR2 is SMNVEV (reference sequence). CDR3 coding DNA: TGTGCCAGCAGTTTAATCATTGGGGAGACCCAGTACTTC. It specifies CASSLIIGETQYF.

The genes are TRBV5-5 and TRBJ1-2; 7 nucleotides line up with TRBD1. CDR3 length equals 13 residues. From germline, CDR1 is SGHKS and CDR2 YYEKEE (reference sequence). Trimming took 3 bases from V and 5 from J; bases not matched to a gene: 4. The CDR3: CASSYQGQYGYTF. The CDR3 DNA sequence: TGTGCCAGCAGCTATCAGGGACAGTATGGCTACACCTTC.

V usage is TRBV27 and J usage is TRBJ1-2; no clear D gene. The ends were cut back, 3 bases at V and 4 bases at J, with 9 bases in the middle. CDR3 size: 13 residues. CDR1 is MNHEY, CDR2 SMNVEV, per germline (reference sequence). CDR3 bases: TGTGCCAGCAGTTTCGTACCAGCCTATGGCTACACCTTC. It yields the protein CASSFVPAYGYTF.

The V call is TRBV11-2, the J call TRBJ2-5, with 8 bases fitting TRBD2. The ends lost 5 bases at V and 6 bases at J; junction bases unmatched: 17. The V gene's germline CDR1 is SGHAT and CDR2 FQNNGV. This CDR3 is 17 amino acids long. The CDR3 spells CASSPSGTRPFRQTQYF. The DNA of the CDR3 is TGTGCCAGCAGCCCCTCCGGGACTAGACCGTTTCGGCAGACCCAGTACTTC.

The V and J genes are TRBV12-3 or TRBV12-4 and TRBJ1-1; perhaps TRBD1 as D (6 bases). Trimming stripped 2 bases from V and 11 bases from J, with 15 bases between. The CDR3 runs to 13 residues. The CDR3 DNA sequence: TGTGCCAGCAGTTTATCGGGGGGCGGAGGGGCTTTCTTT. This sequence encodes CASSLSGGGGAFF.

This chain's CDR3 is CASSFGVKAEAFF. The CDR3 region has the DNA TGTGCCAGCAGTTTTGGGGTGAAGGCTGAAGCTTTCTTT. This chain joins TRBV12-3 or TRBV12-4 and TRBJ1-1; D not resolved. The CDR3 contains 13 residues. The V end was cut by 3 bases, the J end by 6 bases, with 11 bases between.

The V gene is TRBV9, the J gene TRBJ1-1; possible D gene TRBD1, 5 bases. The CDR3 runs to 16 residues. Germline V CDR1 and CDR2: SGDLS, YYNGEE. V was cut by 4 bases and J by 0 bases, with 16 bases left in between. The DNA of the CDR3 is TGTGCCAGCAGCTTCAACCCCGACAGTTTGAACACTGAAGCTTTCTTT. Its protein is CASSFNPDSLNTEAFF.

The sample holds one count of this clone. This chain links TRBV18 with TRBJ2-1, with D possibly being TRBD1 (5 bases). V was shortened by 3 bases and J by 5 bases, with 8 bases between the two germline ends. Looked up from germline, CDR1 is KGHSH and CDR2 is LQKENI. The CDR3 totals 13 residues. For the CDR3, the DNA is TGTGCCAGCTCACCGACAGCTAACAATGAGCAGTTCTTC. Its translation is CASSPTANNEQFF. Using reference TRBV18 and TRBJ2-1 for the parts outside the CDR3, the full variable domain is NAGVMQNPRHLVRRRGQEARLRCSPMKGHSHVYWYRQLPEEGLKFMVYLQKENIIDESGMPKERFSAEFPKEGPSILRIQQVVRGDSAAYFCASSPTANNEQFFGPGTRLTVL.

The CDR3 protein is CASSMEETQYF. In nucleotides, the CDR3 is TGCGCCAGCAGCATGGAAGAGACCCAGTACTTC. The chain links TRBV5-1 to TRBJ2-5; D is unclear. V was clipped by 4 bases and J by 3 bases, with 4 bases between them. This CDR3 region has 11 residues. The germline V gene encodes CDR1 SGHRS and CDR2 YFSETQ.

This sequence joins TRBV18 and TRBJ2-7, with D unclear. The germline CDR1 and CDR2 sequences are KGHSH and LQKENI. The CDR3 loop spans 13 amino acids. V was shortened by 4 bases and J by 0 bases, with 7 bases between the two germline ends. As DNA, the CDR3 is TGTGCCAGCTCACTCACGAGCTCCTACGAGCAGTACTTC. It yields the protein CASSLTSSYEQYF.

The chain carries TRBV9 and TRBJ2-7; TRBD2 is a possible D gene (6 bases). The CDR3 length is 16 residues. The V and J ends lost 3 bases and 3 bases respectively, with 19 bases between them. Germline CDR1 reads SGDLS; CDR2 reads YYNGEE. The CDR3 loop is CASSAYAGGALYEQYF. The CDR3 DNA sequence: TGTGCCAGCAGCGCCTACGCCGGGGGAGCTCTCTACGAGCAGTACTTC.

The V gene is TRBV30, the J gene TRBJ1-2; D uncertain. The germline V gene has CDR1 GTSNPN and CDR2 SVGIG (reference sequence). The V end lost 0 bases, the J end lost 0 bases, and 11 bases lay between the germline ends. The length of the CDR3 is 15 residues. The CDR3: CAWSVRSTANYGYTF. The CDR3 nucleotides are TGTGCCTGGAGTGTCCGTTCAACAGCTAACTATGGCTACACCTTC.

This chain links TRBV30 with TRBJ2-1; D unclear. The germline gives CDR1 GTSNPN, CDR2 SVGIG (reference sequence). This CDR3 has 12 residues. Trimming shortened V by 2 bases and J by 6 bases, and 8 bases separated the two germline ends. DNA of the CDR3: TGTGCCTGGAGTCAGTCAAGCAATGAGCAGTTCTTC. This sequence encodes CAWSQSSNEQFF.

The chain recombines TRBV7-9 with TRBJ2-2; either TRBD1 or TRBD2 may supply D (5 bases each). The length of the CDR3 is 17 residues. Germline CDR1 SEHNR, CDR2 FQNEAQ (reference sequence). V gave up 2 bases and J gave up 0 bases, with 13 bases separating them. The CDR3 loop reads CASSLLAGTANTGELFF. The CDR3 nucleotides are TGTGCCAGCAGCTTACTCGCCGGGACCGCGAACACCGGGGAGCTGTTTTTT.